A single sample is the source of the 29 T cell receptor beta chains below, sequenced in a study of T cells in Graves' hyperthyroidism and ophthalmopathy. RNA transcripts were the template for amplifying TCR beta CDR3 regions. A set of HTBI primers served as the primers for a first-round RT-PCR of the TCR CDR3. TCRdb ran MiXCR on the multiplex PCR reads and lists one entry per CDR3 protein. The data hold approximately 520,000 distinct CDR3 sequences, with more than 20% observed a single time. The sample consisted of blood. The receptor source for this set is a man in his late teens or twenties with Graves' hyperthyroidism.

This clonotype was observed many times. The CDR3 bases are TGTGCCAGCAGTTCTACAGGGGGTAATGAGACCCAGTACTTC. Protein product: CASSSTGGNETQYF. J is TRBJ2-5 and V is TRBV12-3 or TRBV12-4, with 8 bases that match TRBD1. V trimming: 4 bases; J trimming: 5 bases; junction bases outside the gene matches: 6. The CDR3 covers 14 residues.

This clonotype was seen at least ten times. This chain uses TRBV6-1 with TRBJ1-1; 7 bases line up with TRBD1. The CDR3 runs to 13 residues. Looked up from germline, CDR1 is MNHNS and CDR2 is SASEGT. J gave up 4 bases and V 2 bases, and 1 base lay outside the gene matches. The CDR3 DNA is TGTGCCAGCAGTGAACCAGGGGGCACTGAAGCTTTCTTT. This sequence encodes CASSEPGGTEAFF.

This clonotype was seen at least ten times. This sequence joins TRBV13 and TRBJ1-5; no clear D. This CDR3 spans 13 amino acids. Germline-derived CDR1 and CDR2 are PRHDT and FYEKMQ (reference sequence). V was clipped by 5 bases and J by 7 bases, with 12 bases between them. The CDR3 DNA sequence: TGTGCCAGCAGCGGCCGGGGAGGGCAGCCCCAGCATTTT. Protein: CASSGRGGQPQHF.

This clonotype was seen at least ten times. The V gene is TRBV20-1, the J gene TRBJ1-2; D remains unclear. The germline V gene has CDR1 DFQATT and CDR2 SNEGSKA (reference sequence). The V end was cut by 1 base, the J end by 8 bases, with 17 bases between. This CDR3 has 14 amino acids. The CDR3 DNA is TGCAGTGCTAGAGTATTTGGGGTCTTCGAGGGCTACACCTTC. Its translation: CSARVFGVFEGYTF.

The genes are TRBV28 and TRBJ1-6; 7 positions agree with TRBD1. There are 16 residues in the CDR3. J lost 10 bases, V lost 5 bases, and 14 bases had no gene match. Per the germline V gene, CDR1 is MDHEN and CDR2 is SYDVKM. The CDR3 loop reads CASSHRDRVTGSPLHF. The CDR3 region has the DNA TGTGCCAGCAGTCACCGCGACAGGGTTACCGGGTCACCCCTCCACTTT.

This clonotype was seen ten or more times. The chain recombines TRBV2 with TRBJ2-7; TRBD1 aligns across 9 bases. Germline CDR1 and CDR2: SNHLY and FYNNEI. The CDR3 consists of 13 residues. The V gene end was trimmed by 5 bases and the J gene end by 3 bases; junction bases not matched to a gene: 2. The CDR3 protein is CASSWTGDYEQYF. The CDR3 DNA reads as TGTGCCAGCAGTTGGACAGGGGACTACGAGCAGTACTTC.

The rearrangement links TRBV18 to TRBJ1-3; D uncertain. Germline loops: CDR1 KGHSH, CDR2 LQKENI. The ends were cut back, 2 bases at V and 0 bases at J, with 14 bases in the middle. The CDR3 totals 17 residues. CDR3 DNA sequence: TGTGCCAGCTCACCATTGTCCGGGATCAACTCTGGAAACACCATATATTTT. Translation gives CASSPLSGINSGNTIYF. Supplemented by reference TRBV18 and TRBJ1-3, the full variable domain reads NAGVMQNPRHLVRRRGQEARLRCSPMKGHSHVYWYRQLPEEGLKFMVYLQKENIIDESGMPKERFSAEFPKEGPSILRIQQVVRGDSAAYFCASSPLSGINSGNTIYFGEGSWLTVV.

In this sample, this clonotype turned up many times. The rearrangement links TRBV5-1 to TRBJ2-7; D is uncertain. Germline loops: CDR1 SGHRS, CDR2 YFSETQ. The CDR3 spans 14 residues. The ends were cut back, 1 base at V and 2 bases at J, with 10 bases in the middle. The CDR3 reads CASSLNGEPYEQYF. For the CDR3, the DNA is TGCGCCAGCAGCTTGAACGGAGAACCCTACGAGCAGTACTTC.

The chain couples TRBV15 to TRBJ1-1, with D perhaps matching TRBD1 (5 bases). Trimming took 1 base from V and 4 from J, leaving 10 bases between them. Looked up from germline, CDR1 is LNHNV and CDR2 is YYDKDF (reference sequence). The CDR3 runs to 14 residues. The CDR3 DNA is TGTGCCACCAGCAGAGGGGACGGAGGCACTGAAGCTTTCTTT. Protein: CATSRGDGGTEAFF.

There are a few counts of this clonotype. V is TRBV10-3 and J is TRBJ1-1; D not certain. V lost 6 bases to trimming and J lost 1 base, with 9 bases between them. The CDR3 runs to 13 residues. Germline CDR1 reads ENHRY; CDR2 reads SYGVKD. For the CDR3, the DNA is TGTGCCATCAGGGCCGAGGGGAACACTGAAGCTTTCTTT. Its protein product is CAIRAEGNTEAFF.

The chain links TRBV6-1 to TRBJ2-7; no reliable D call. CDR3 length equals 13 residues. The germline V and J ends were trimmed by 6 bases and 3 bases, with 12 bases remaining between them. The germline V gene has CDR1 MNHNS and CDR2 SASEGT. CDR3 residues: CASRPDGDYEQYF. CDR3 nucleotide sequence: TGTGCCAGCAGACCGGACGGAGACTACGAGCAGTACTTC.

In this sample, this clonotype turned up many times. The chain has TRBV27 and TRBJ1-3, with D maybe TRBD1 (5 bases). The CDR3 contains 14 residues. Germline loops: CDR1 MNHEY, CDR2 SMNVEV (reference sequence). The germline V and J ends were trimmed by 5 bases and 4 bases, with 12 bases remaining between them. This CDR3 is CASSTGGAGNTIYF. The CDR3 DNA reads TGTGCCAGCAGTACCGGAGGGGCCGGAAACACCATATATTTT.

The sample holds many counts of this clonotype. CDR3 residues: CSASGARTRRETQYF. In DNA, the CDR3 is TGCAGTGCTAGTGGGGCCCGAACTAGACGCGAGACCCAGTACTTC. This rearrangement joins TRBV20-1 to TRBJ2-5; the D call may be TRBD1 or TRBD2 (5 bases each). This CDR3 is built from 15 residues. CDR1 DFQATT and CDR2 SNEGSKA come from the germline V gene (reference sequence). Deletions cut 3 bases from V and 5 bases from J, with 19 bases between.

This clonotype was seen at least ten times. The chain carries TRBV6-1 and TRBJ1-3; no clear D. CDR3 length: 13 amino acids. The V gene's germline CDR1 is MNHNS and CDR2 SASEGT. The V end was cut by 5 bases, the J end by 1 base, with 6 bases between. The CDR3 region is CASSTPSGNTIYF. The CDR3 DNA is TGTGCCAGCAGTACACCATCTGGAAACACCATATATTTT.

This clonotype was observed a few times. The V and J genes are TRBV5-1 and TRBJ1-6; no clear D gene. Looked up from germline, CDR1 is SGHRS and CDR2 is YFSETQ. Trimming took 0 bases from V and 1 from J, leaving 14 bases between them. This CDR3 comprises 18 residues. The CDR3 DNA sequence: TGCGCCAGCAGCTTGGGTGCCCGGTCTGGGTCCTATAATTCACCCCTCCACTTT. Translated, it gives CASSLGARSGSYNSPLHF.

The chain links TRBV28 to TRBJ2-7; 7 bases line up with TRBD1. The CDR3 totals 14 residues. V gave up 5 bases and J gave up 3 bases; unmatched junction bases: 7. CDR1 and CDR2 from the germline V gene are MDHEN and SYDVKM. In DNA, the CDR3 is TGTGCCAGCAGTCGGGGACAGTCCTACTACGAGCAGTACTTC. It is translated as CASSRGQSYYEQYF.

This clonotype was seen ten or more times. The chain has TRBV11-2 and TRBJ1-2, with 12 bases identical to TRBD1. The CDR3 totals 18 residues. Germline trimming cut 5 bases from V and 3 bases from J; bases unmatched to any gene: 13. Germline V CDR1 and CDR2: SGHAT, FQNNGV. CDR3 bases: TGTGCCAGCAGCCCGGGGAGGGGGACAGGGGGCGCGCACTATGGCTACACCTTC. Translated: CASSPGRGTGGAHYGYTF.

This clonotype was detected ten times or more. Here the CDR3 reads CASSLLGQGPYGYTF. The CDR3 coding sequence is TGTGCCAGCAGTTTATTAGGGCAGGGACCCTATGGCTACACCTTC. The V call is TRBV28, the J call TRBJ1-2; possible D gene TRBD1, 5 bases. Germline V gene data show CDR1 as MDHEN and CDR2 as SYDVKM. V was cut by 1 base and J by 4 bases, with 13 bases left in between. This CDR3 is built from 15 residues.

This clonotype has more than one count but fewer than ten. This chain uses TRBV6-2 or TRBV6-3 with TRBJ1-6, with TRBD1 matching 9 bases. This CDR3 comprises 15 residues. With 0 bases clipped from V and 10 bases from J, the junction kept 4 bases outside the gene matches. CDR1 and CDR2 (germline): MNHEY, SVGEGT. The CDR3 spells CASSYSGTGSSPLHF. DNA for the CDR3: TGTGCCAGCAGTTACTCCGGGACAGGGTCATCACCCCTCCACTTT.

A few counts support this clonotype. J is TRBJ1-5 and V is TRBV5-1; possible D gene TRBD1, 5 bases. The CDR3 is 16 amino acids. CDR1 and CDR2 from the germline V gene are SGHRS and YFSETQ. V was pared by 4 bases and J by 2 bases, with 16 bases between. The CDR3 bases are TGCGCCAGCAGCGAGTGGGGGGGGAACCGCAATCAGCCCCAGCATTTT. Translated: CASSEWGGNRNQPQHF.

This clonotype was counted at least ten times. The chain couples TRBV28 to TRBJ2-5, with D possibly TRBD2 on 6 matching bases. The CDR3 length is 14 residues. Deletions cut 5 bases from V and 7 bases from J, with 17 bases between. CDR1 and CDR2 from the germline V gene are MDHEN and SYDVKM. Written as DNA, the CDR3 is TGTGCCAGCAGTCTCGGGACCGTGGGGGGGACCCAGTACTTC. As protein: CASSLGTVGGTQYF.

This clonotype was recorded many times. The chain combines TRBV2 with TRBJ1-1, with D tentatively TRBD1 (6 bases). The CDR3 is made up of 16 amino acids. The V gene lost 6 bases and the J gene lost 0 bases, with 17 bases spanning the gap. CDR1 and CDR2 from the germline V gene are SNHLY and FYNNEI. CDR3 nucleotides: TGTGCCAGCAGGGAACAGGGATCTCGGATGAACACTGAAGCTTTCTTT. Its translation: CASREQGSRMNTEAFF.

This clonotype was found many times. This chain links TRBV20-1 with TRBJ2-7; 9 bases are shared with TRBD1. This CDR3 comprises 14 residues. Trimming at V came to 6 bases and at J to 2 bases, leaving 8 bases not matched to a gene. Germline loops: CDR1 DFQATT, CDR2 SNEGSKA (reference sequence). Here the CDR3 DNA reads TGCAGTGCACATGGGACAGGGCTCCCCTACGAGCAGTACTTC. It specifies CSAHGTGLPYEQYF.

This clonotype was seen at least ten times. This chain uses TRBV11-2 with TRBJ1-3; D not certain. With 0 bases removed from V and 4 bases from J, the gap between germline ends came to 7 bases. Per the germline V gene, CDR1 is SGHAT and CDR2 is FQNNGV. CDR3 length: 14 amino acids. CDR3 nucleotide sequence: TGTGCCAGCAGCTTAGATCTTCGGGGAAACACCATATATTTT. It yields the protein CASSLDLRGNTIYF.

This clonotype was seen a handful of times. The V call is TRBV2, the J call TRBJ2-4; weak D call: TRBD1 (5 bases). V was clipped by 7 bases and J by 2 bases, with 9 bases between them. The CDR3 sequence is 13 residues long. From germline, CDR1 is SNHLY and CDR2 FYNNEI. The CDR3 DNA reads TGTGCCAGCACCAGGGAAACCAAAAACATTCAGTACTTC. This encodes CASTRETKNIQYF. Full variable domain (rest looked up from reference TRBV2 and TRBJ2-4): EPEVTQTPSHQVTQMGQEVILRCVPISNHLYFYWYRQILGQKVEFLVSFYNNEISEKSEIFDDQFSVERPDGSNFTLKIRSTKLEDSAMYFCASTRETKNIQYFGAGTRLSVL.

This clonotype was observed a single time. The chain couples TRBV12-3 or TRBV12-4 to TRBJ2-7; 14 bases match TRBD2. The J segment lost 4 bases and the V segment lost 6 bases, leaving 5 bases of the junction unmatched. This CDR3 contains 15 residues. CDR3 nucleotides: TGTGCCAGCAGGGGAGGGACTAGCGGGAGTTACGAGCAGTACTTC. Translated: CASRGGTSGSYEQYF.

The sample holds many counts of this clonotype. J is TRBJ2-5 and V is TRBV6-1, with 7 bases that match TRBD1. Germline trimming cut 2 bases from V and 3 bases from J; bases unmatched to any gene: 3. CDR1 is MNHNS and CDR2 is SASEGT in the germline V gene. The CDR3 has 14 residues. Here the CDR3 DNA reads TGTGCCAGCAGTGAAATTGGACAGGAAGAGACCCAGTACTTC. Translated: CASSEIGQEETQYF.

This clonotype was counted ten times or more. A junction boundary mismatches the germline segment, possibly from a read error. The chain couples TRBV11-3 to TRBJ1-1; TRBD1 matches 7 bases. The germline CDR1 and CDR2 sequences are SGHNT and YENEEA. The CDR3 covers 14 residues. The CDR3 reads CTSSTTGMNTEAFF. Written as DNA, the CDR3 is TGTACCAGCAGCACGACAGGGATGAACACTGAAGCTTTCTTT.

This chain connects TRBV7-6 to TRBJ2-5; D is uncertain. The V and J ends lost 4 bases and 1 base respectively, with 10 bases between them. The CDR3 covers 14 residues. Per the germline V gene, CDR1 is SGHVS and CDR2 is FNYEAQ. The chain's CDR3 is CASSSPTLQETQYF. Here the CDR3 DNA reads TGTGCCAGCAGCTCACCCACCCTCCAAGAGACCCAGTACTTC.